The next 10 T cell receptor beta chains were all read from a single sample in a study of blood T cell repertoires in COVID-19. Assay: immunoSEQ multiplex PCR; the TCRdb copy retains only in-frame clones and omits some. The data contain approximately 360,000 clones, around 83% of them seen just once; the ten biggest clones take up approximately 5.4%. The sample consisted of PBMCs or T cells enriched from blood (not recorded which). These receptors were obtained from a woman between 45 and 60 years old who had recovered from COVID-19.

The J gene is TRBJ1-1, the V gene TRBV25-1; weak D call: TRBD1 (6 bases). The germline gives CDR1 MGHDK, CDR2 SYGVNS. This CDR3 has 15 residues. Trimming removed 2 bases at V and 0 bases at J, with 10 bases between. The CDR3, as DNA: TGTGCCAGCAGTGAAACAGGGCACATGAACACTGAAGCTTTCTTT. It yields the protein CASSETGHMNTEAFF. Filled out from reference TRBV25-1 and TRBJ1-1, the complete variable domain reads EADIYQTPRYLVIGTGKKITLECSQTMGHDKMYWYQQDPGMELHLIHYSYGVNSTEKGDLSSESTVSRIRTEHFPLTLESARPSHTSQYLCASSETGHMNTEAFFGQGTRLTVV.

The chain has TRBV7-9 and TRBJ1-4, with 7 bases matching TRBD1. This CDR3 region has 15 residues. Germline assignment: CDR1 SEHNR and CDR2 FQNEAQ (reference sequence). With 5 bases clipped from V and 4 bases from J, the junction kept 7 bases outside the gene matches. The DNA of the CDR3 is TGTGCCAGCAGCCCCATAGGGGGCCATAATGAAAAACTGTTTTTT. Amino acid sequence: CASSPIGGHNEKLFF. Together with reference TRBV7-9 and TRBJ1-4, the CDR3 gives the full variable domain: DTGVSQNPRHKITKRGQNVTFRCDPISEHNRLYWYRQTLGQGPEFLTYFQNEAQLEKSRLLSDRFSAERPKGSFSTLEIQRTEQGDSAMYLCASSPIGGHNEKLFFGSGTQLSVL.

The CDR3 DNA reads TGTGCCAGCAGCCAAGAAAAGGGAGTTGAAGCTTTCTTT. Protein product: CASSQEKGVEAFF. The chain combines TRBV4-2 with TRBJ1-1; D not certain. Trimming stripped 0 bases from V and 7 bases from J, with 9 bases between. The CDR3 is made up of 13 amino acids. Germline assignment: CDR1 LGHNA and CDR2 YNFKEQ.

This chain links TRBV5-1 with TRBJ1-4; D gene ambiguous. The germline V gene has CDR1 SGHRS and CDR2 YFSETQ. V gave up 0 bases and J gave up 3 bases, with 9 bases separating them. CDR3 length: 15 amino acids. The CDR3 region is CASSLAWQSNEKLFF. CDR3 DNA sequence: TGCGCCAGCAGCTTGGCCTGGCAGTCTAATGAAAAACTGTTTTTT. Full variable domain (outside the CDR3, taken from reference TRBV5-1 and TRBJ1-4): KAGVTQTPRYLIKTRGQQVTLSCSPISGHRSVSWYQQTPGQGLQFLFEYFSETQRNKGNFPGRFSGRQFSNSRSEMNVSTLELGDSALYLCASSLAWQSNEKLFFGSGTQLSVL.

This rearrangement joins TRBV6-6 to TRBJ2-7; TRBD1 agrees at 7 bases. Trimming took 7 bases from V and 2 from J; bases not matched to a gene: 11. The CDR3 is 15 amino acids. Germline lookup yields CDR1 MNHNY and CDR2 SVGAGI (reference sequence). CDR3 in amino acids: CASTPRGREPYEQYF. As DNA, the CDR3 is TGTGCCAGCACCCCCAGGGGGAGAGAGCCCTACGAGCAGTACTTC.

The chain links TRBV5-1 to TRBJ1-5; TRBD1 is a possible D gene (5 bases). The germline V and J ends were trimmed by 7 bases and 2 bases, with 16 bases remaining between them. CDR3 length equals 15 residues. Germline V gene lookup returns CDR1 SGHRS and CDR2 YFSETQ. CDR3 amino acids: CASRRGEGGNQPQHF. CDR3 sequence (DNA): TGCGCCAGCCGACGGGGGGAAGGCGGCAATCAGCCCCAGCATTTT.

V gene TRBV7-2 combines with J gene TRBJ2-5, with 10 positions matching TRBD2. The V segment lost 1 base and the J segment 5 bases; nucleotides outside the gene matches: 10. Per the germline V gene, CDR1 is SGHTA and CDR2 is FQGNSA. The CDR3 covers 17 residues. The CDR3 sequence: CASSLVGLAGVWETQYF. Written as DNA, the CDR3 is TGTGCCAGCAGCTTAGTGGGGCTAGCGGGAGTCTGGGAGACCCAGTACTTC.

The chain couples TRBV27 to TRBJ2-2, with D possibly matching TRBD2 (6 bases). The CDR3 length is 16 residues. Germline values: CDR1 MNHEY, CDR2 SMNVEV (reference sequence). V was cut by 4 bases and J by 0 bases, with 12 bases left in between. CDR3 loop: CASSYLAIANTGELFF. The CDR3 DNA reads TGTGCCAGCAGTTATCTAGCGATCGCGAACACCGGGGAGCTGTTTTTT.

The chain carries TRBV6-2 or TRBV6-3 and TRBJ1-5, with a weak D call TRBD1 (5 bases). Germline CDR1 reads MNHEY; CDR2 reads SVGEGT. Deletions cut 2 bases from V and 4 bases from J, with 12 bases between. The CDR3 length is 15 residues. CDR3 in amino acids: CASSYEAGFNQPQHF. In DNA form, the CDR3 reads TGTGCCAGCAGTTACGAGGCAGGGTTTAATCAGCCCCAGCATTTT.

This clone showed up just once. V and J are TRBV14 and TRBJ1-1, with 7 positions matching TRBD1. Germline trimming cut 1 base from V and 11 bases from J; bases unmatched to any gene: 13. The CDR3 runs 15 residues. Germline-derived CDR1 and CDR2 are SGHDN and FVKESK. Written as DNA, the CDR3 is TGTGCCAGCAGCCAAGGGGGACAGCTCCAAGGGTGGGCTTTCTTT. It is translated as CASSQGGQLQGWAFF. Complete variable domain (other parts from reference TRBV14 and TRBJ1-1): EAGVTQFPSHSVIEKGQTVTLRCDPISGHDNLYWYRRVMGKEIKFLLHFVKESKQDESGMPNNRFLAERTGGTYSTLKVQPAELEDSGVYFCASSQGGQLQGWAFFGQGTRLTVV.